This TCR beta chain emerged from a study of beta chain features in type 1 diabetes. CDR3 length: 15 residues. Per germline, CDR1 MNHEY and CDR2 SMNVEV (reference sequence). The V and J ends lost 6 bases and 0 bases respectively, with 11 bases between them. Regarding the study as a whole: Researchers caution that PCR might favor shorter templates, equally among patients and controls. High TCR expression in some cells could lead to their over-representation in cDNA sequencing.

Expressed TCRB transcripts were sequenced because the isolated RNA had all been reverse transcribed beforehand. Profiled with immunoSEQ multiplex PCR; TCRdb holds only in-frame clones, not every one. The sample has almost 350,000 clones; 8% are singletons. Based on CD45RO/CCR7/CD25/CD127/CD95/CD27, CD4+ regulatory, stem cell-like memory, naive and central memory cells were sorted. In regard to this clone: Its antigen is unidentified.

J is TRBJ2-2 and V is TRBV27; tentative D call: TRBD2 (6 bases). Sequencing was performed on central memory CD4+ T cells from blood. The TCR comes from a woman under 30 in good health. The CDR3: CASRMTSSNTGELFF. The CDR3 DNA follows: TGTGCCAGCAGGATGACTAGTTCGAACACCGGGGAGCTGTTTTTT.